This entry lists 15 T cell receptor beta chains sequenced from one sample in a study of CD8 T cells in Susac syndrome (dated by TCRdb to between 2018 and 2021). The library was produced with the immunoSEQ multiplex PCR assay. RNA was extracted using the RNeasy kit, and about 0.5 to 1 ug of the RNA was reverse transcribed with random hexamers. TCRdb redid the processing of the public reads, applying fastp at Q25 and MiXCR, and retained in-frame beta chains. Here each entry gathers all rows of one CDR3 protein and keeps the most common genes and DNA. The table for this sample lists about 210,000 distinct CDR3 sequences; 95% of them were counted only once. 0.085% to 0.1% of the sample is held by the ten biggest clonotypes. Material for sequencing was CD4+ T cells from PBMCs. These receptors were obtained from a human donor with multiple sclerosis.

The chain recombines TRBV7-2 with TRBJ1-5; D is unresolved. The ends were cut back, 6 bases at V and 11 bases at J, with 20 bases in the middle. Germline V gives CDR1 SGHTA, CDR2 FQGNSA. The length of the CDR3 is 14 residues. The CDR3 loop reads CASRDGPHPNAQHF. Written as DNA, the CDR3 is TGTGCCAGCAGGGACGGCCCTCACCCCAACGCCCAGCATTTT.

V is TRBV21-1 and J is TRBJ2-7; the tabulated D call, TRBD1, remains unverified against the DNA. TRBV21-1 is recorded as a pseudogene. The CDR3 sequence is 13 residues long. CDR3 protein: CASSGGQGYEQYF. The CDR3 nucleotides read TGTGCCAGCAGCGGCGGACAGGGCTACGAGCAGTACTTC.

This chain links TRBV4-2 with TRBJ2-7, with TRBD2 matching 9 bases. The CDR3 loop spans 15 amino acids. V shed 0 bases and J 3 bases; nucleotides not matched to a gene: 3. The germline V gene encodes CDR1 LGHNA and CDR2 YNFKEQ. CDR3 in amino acids: CASSQEGLADYEQYF. CDR3 coding DNA: TGTGCCAGCAGCCAAGAGGGACTAGCTGACTACGAGCAGTACTTC.

This clonotype showed up just a few times. This chain links TRBV18 with TRBJ1-1; D is unresolved. Per the germline V gene, CDR1 is KGHSH and CDR2 is LQKENI. The CDR3 loop spans 12 amino acids. The germline V and J ends were trimmed by 2 bases and 1 base, with 2 bases remaining between them. The CDR3 loop reads CASSPANTEAFF. Here the CDR3 DNA reads TGTGCCAGCTCACCAGCGAACACTGAAGCTTTCTTT. Complete variable domain (other parts from reference TRBV18 and TRBJ1-1): NAGVMQNPRHLVRRRGQEARLRCSPMKGHSHVYWYRQLPEEGLKFMVYLQKENIIDESGMPKERFSAEFPKEGPSILRIQQVVRGDSAAYFCASSPANTEAFFGQGTRLTVV.

V gene TRBV7-8 combines with J gene TRBJ1-2; D call uncertain. This CDR3 has 14 amino acids. From germline, CDR1 is SGHVS and CDR2 FQNEAQ. The germline V and J ends were trimmed by 5 bases and 2 bases, with 12 bases remaining between them. The CDR3 loop reads CASSPSLLNYGYTF. CDR3 nucleotides: TGTGCCAGCAGCCCGAGTCTGTTAAACTATGGCTACACCTTC.

CDR3 sequence (DNA): TGTGCCAGCAGTCAACTCGGGGACAGGGGTAATGAGCAGTACTTC. Translating gives CASSQLGDRGNEQYF. V gene TRBV12-3 or TRBV12-4 combines with J gene TRBJ2-7, with TRBD1 matching over 10 bases. The CDR3 is 15 residues long. The V segment lost 5 bases and the J segment 7 bases; nucleotides outside the gene matches: 11.

This clonotype has a single count. The chain recombines TRBV15 with TRBJ2-7, with no clear D. Germline CDR1 is LNHNV and CDR2 is YYDKDF (reference sequence). Trimming pared 0 bases from V and 6 bases from J, leaving 6 bases between. The CDR3 sequence is 12 residues long. The CDR3 region is CATSRDIGEQYF. In nucleotides, the CDR3 is TGTGCCACCAGCAGAGATATAGGCGAGCAGTACTTC.

This clonotype was observed once. The V and J genes are TRBV30 and TRBJ2-7; TRBD1 matches at 10 bases. Germline V CDR1 and CDR2: GTSNPN, SVGIG (reference sequence). The CDR3 totals 15 residues. J gave up 5 bases and V 4 bases, and 11 bases lay outside the gene matches. For the CDR3, the DNA is TGTGCCTGGATCCCACGGGACAGGGGAGTCCACGAGCAGTACTTC. It encodes CAWIPRDRGVHEQYF.

This chain links TRBV11-2 with TRBJ1-1, with 9 bases identical to TRBD1. V trimming: 7 bases; J trimming: 0 bases; junction bases outside the gene matches: 9. The CDR3 is made up of 16 amino acids. From germline, CDR1 is SGHAT and CDR2 FQNNGV. The CDR3 protein is CASNPIRDRVNTEAFF. The CDR3 DNA follows: TGTGCCAGCAACCCAATTCGGGACAGGGTGAACACTGAAGCTTTCTTT.

V usage is TRBV24-1 and J usage is TRBJ2-1; TRBD1 agrees at 7 bases. The ends lost 4 bases at V and 8 bases at J; junction bases unmatched: 7. The CDR3 consists of 14 residues. Looked up from germline, CDR1 is KGHDR and CDR2 is SFDVKD. The CDR3 reads CATSDSQGLDEQFF. CDR3 nucleotide sequence: TGTGCCACCAGTGACTCACAGGGGCTCGATGAGCAGTTCTTC.

The chain links TRBV28 to TRBJ1-1; no clear D. Trimming took 7 bases from V and 1 from J, leaving 10 bases between them. There are 13 residues in the CDR3. The V gene's germline CDR1 is MDHEN and CDR2 SYDVKM. The CDR3 region is CASIGGGNTEAFF. CDR3 DNA sequence: TGTGCCAGCATCGGTGGAGGGAACACTGAAGCTTTCTTT.

This rearrangement joins TRBV18 to TRBJ2-5, with 7 bases that match TRBD2. The CDR3 covers 15 residues. Germline CDR1 is KGHSH and CDR2 is LQKENI. V lost 4 bases and J lost 2; bases outside the gene matches: 7. In DNA, the CDR3 is TGTGCCAGCTCACTCTCCTCGGGGGGTCAAGAGACCCAGTACTTC. Residues: CASSLSSGGQETQYF.

The chain is built from TRBV11-2 and TRBJ2-3, with D unclear. CDR3 length: 14 residues. The V gene lost 6 bases and the J gene lost 6 bases, with 16 bases spanning the gap. Germline values: CDR1 SGHAT, CDR2 FQNNGV. The CDR3 here is CASRSPTMWDTQYF. The DNA for the CDR3 is TGTGCCAGCAGGTCCCCCACCATGTGGGATACGCAGTATTTT.

This clonotype has just one count. This chain uses TRBV7-2 with TRBJ1-6; D may be TRBD1 (5 bases). The ends were cut back, 1 base at V and 9 bases at J, with 16 bases in the middle. Germline V lookup: CDR1 SGHTA, CDR2 FQGNSA. CDR3 length equals 16 residues. This CDR3 is CASSLGLGGGASPLHF. CDR3 DNA sequence: TGTGCCAGCAGCTTAGGTCTTGGCGGGGGTGCTTCACCCCTCCACTTT. Full variable domain (outside the CDR3, taken from reference TRBV7-2 and TRBJ1-6): GAGVSQSPSNKVTEKGKDVELRCDPISGHTALYWYRQSLGQGLEFLIYFQGNSAPDKSGLPSDRFSAERTGGSVSTLTIQRTQQEDSAVYLCASSLGLGGGASPLHFGNGTRLTVT.

The V call is TRBV13, the J call TRBJ2-1; 9 bases map to TRBD2. Germline V CDR1 and CDR2: PRHDT, FYEKMQ (reference sequence). V was pared by 5 bases and J by 9 bases, with 17 bases of the junction left unmatched. The CDR3 is made up of 17 amino acids. The CDR3 sequence: CASSLGPGTSRVSEQFF. In nucleotides, the CDR3 is TGTGCCAGCAGCCTGGGGCCCGGGACTAGCCGGGTTAGTGAGCAGTTCTTC.